This T cell receptor (beta chain) was sequenced during a study of T cells after yellow fever vaccination. Findings and caveats of the study: FACS-sorted repertoires could harbor abundant contaminating bulk-population clonotypes.

TCRdb analysed the 5' RACE reads with MiXCR anew, one entry per CDR3 protein. Here the sample spans about 63,000 distinct CDR3 sequences, 7.4% being singletons. Note on this clonotype: Its antigen remains unknown.

CDR3 length: 11 amino acids. The germline gives CDR1 SGHNT, CDR2 YYREEE (reference sequence). V was trimmed by 3 bases and J by 5 bases, leaving 5 bases between them. The sequencing here drew on CD8+ T cells sorted from PBMCs, taken 15 days after the yellow fever booster vaccination. The chain recombines TRBV5-4 with TRBJ1-1; D gene unclear. The clonotype was recovered from a man under 40 who received the YFV17D yellow fever vaccine. Here the CDR3 DNA reads TGTGCCAGCAGCTCCCGTACTGAAGCTTTCTTT. This encodes CASSSRTEAFF. Combining the CDR3 with reference TRBV5-4 and TRBJ1-1 gives the whole variable domain ETGVTQSPTHLIKTRGQQVTLRCSSQSGHNTVSWYQQALGQGPQFIFQYYREEENGRGNFPPRFSGLQFPNYSSELNVNALELDDSALYLCASSSRTEAFFGQGTRLTVV.